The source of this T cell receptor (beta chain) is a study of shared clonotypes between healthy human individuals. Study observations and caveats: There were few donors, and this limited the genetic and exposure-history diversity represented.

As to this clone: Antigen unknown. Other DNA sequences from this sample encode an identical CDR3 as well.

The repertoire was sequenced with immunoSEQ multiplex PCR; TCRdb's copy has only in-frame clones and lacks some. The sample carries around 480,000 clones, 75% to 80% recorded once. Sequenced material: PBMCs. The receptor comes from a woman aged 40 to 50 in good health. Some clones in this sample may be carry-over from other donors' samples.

CDR3 sequence: CASSQRGNEQFF. CDR3 in DNA: TGCGCCAGCAGCCAGCGGGGGAATGAGCAGTTCTTC. The V call is TRBV4-1, the J call TRBJ2-1; 7 bases align to TRBD2. This CDR3 region has 12 residues. V lost 3 bases and J lost 7; bases outside the gene matches: 0. Germline CDR1 and CDR2: MGHRA and YSYEKL.